Listed below are T cell receptor beta chains from one sample, sequenced in a study of cytomegalovirus exposure and HLA in healthy donors. Sequencing was performed with immunoSEQ multiplex PCR; in TCRdb, only in-frame clones are kept and a portion is missing. Of roughly 180,000 clones in the sample, roughly nine tenths were seen once. Sequenced sample: PBMCs. Receptor source: a man aged 30 to 39 in good health and CMV-seropositive. Each CDR3 is given with its conserved first and last residue. D genes are given only for firm matches. Size tells how often a clone was seen (once, few, many) or the class of an expanded clone, and some rows leave it out.

cdr3_nt cdr3_aa j_call v_call clone_size d_call
TGTGCCAGCAGACAGGGTGGTGATACGCAGTATTTT CASRQGGDTQYF TRBJ2-3 TRBV11-3 NA NA
TGTGCCAGCAGCTCTCCGGGTCTCGATAGAGCTTTCTTT CASSSPGLDRAFF TRBJ1-1 TRBV7-2 NA NA
TGCGCCAGCAGCCATAGCGGGGCAACCTACGAGCAGTACTTC CASSHSGATYEQYF TRBJ2-7 TRBV4-1 NA TRBD2
TGCGCCAGCAGCGTGGGGTCCTGGGGATCCTATGGCTACACCTTC CASSVGSWGSYGYTF TRBJ1-2 TRBV5-1 NA NA
TGTGCCAGCAGCTTAGGTGGCAGGGCGGGTGAAAAACTGTTTTTT CASSLGGRAGEKLFF TRBJ1-4 TRBV11-2 NA NA
TGTGCCAGCAGCCCCGGGACAAAAACAGCCGAGCAGTACTTC CASSPGTKTAEQYF TRBJ2-7 TRBV6-6 NA NA
TGCGCCAGCAGCCAAGAAGGGACGAACACTGAAGCTTTCTTT CASSQEGTNTEAFF TRBJ1-1 TRBV4-1 NA NA
TGTGCCAGCAGCCCCGGTCGGCGGGAGGGCCCTCCCTACGAGCAGTACTTC CASSPGRREGPPYEQYF TRBJ2-7 TRBV5-4 NA TRBD2
TGTGCCAGCAGCCCCTGGACAGGGGGCGAATACGAGCAGTACTTC CASSPWTGGEYEQYF TRBJ2-7 TRBV7-9 NA TRBD1
TGTGCCAGCAGCCCCCACCCTACCGTCGAGCAGTACTTC CASSPHPTVEQYF TRBJ2-7 TRBV28 few NA
TGCGCCAGCAGCCCGGGTCTCCGACTCGAGCAGTACTTC CASSPGLRLEQYF TRBJ2-7 TRBV5-1 NA NA
TGTGCCAGCACCTTGGGGGGGAGGGGATACGAGCAGTACTTC CASTLGGRGYEQYF TRBJ2-7 TRBV28 NA TRBD2
TGTGCTAGTGCTATATCTGGGGATCAGCCCCAGCATTTT CASAISGDQPQHF TRBJ1-5 TRBV12-5 NA NA
TGTGCCAGCCCCAAGGGATCCTATAATTCACCCCTCCACTTT CASPKGSYNSPLHF TRBJ1-6 TRBV27 NA NA
TGTGCCAGTAGTATAGATCCCGGGGATTCTCAGCCCCAGCATTTT CASSIDPGDSQPQHF TRBJ1-5 TRBV19 NA NA
TGTGCCAGCACCGACTTTCGGGGGAACAATCAGCCCCAGCATTTT CASTDFRGNNQPQHF TRBJ1-5 TRBV25-1 NA NA
TGTGCCAGCAGTGAAGGGACGGCCTACGAGCAGTACTTC CASSEGTAYEQYF TRBJ2-7 TRBV6-1 once NA
TGTGCCAGCAGCTTAAGGGAGAGGGGAACTGGGGCCAACGTCCTGACTTTC CASSLRERGTGANVLTF TRBJ2-6 TRBV11-3 once NA
TGTGCCAGCAGCTTAAATCCGGGGTACGAGCAGTACTTC CASSLNPGYEQYF TRBJ2-7 TRBV7-3 few NA
TGCAGCGTTGGGACTAGTAGGGAGACCCAGTACTTC CSVGTSRETQYF TRBJ2-5 TRBV29-1 NA TRBD2
TGTGCCAGCAGCTCTCAGGGAAATCAGCCCCAGCATTTT CASSSQGNQPQHF TRBJ1-5 TRBV7-3 NA NA
TGTGCCAGCAGCTCGGGACTAGCGGGTCTCAATGAGCAGTTCTTC CASSSGLAGLNEQFF TRBJ2-1 TRBV7-3 NA TRBD2
TGCAGCGTCCAGGTGGGACAGGGGTTCTACGAGCAGTACTTC CSVQVGQGFYEQYF TRBJ2-7 TRBV29-1 once TRBD1
TGCGCCAGCAGCCAAGCAAGACTAGGGAACTATGGCTACACCTTC CASSQARLGNYGYTF TRBJ1-2 TRBV4-3 NA NA
TGTGCCAGCAGTCACGCACAGGGGTCCTACGAGCAGTACTTC CASSHAQGSYEQYF TRBJ2-7 TRBV28 NA TRBD1
TGTGCCAGTAGTATAGGGGAATGGCAGGGAGAGAACACAGATACGCAGTATTTT CASSIGEWQGENTDTQYF TRBJ2-3 TRBV19 NA NA
TGTGCCAGCAGCTTAGTTCATACTAGCGGGATTAACAGGGGAGATACGCAGTATTTT CASSLVHTSGINRGDTQYF TRBJ2-3 TRBV11-3 NA TRBD2
TGTGCCACCAGGGGAGCAAGGGGTGAACGCTATGGCTACACCTTC CATRGARGERYGYTF TRBJ1-2 TRBV15 NA NA
TGTGCCAGCCGCAGGGAGACCTACGAGCAGTACTTC CASRRETYEQYF TRBJ2-7 TRBV2 NA NA
TGTGCCTGGAGTGTGAGGGTTAACGAGCAGTACTTC CAWSVRVNEQYF TRBJ2-7 TRBV30 NA NA
TGTGCCAGCAGTGAATATTGGGGAACCATTCCTCAAATGAACACTGAAGCTTTCTTT CASSEYWGTIPQMNTEAFF TRBJ1-1 TRBV2 NA NA
TGTGCCTGGAGTCCAAACCCGACTAGCGGGAGGGCCAATGAGCAGTTCTTC CAWSPNPTSGRANEQFF TRBJ2-1 TRBV30 NA TRBD2